This is a list of T cell receptor beta chains from one sample in a study of T cells in Graves' hyperthyroidism and ophthalmopathy. TCRdb called the multiplex PCR reads again in MiXCR, with one record for every CDR3 protein. The sample has hundreds of thousands of distinct CDR3 sequences; roughly 50% are singletons. Input material: peripheral blood or thyroid tissue (not recorded which). The receptors originated from a woman younger than 30 with Graves' hyperthyroidism. The CDR3 runs from the conserved cysteine through the conserved F or W. D genes are given only for firm matches. A clone size is listed for some rows: how often the clone was seen (once, few, many), or a class if it is expanded.

>TRBV7-9|TRBD1|TRBJ1-4|few
CASSGGGTDEKLFF
TGTGCCAGCAGCGGAGGTGGGACAGATGAAAAACTGTTTTTT
>TRBV2|TRBD1|TRBJ1-6|many
CASSQRTGGGSPLHF
TGTGCCAGCAGTCAGCGGACAGGGGGCGGTTCACCCCTCCACTTT
>TRBV5-1|TRBD2|TRBJ2-7|NA
CASSFNPIVAGGYEQYF
TGCGCCAGCAGCTTTAACCCGATCGTCGCGGGAGGGTACGAGCAGTACTTC
>TRBV7-9|NA|TRBJ1-5|NA
CASSQDWNQPQHF
TGCGCCAGCAGCCAAGATTGGAATCAGCCCCAGCATTTT
>TRBV19|NA|TRBJ1-5|few
CASSPSETVFNQPQHF
TGTGCCAGTAGTCCCTCCGAAACAGTTTTCAATCAGCCCCAGCATTTT
>TRBV7-3|NA|TRBJ2-7|NA
CASSLLGGTYEQYF
TGTGCCAGCAGCTTATTGGGGGGCACCTACGAGCAGTACTTC
>TRBV24-1|TRBD2|TRBJ2-1|NA
CATTSGRVSEQFF
TGTGCCACCACTAGCGGGAGAGTTAGTGAGCAGTTCTTC
>TRBV7-8|NA|TRBJ2-2|NA
CASSLEVSPFVELFF
TGTGCCAGCAGCTTAGAAGTCAGCCCTTTTGTGGAGCTGTTTTTT
>TRBV5-1|TRBD2|TRBJ2-7|many
CASSPSGTDYEQYF
TGCGCCAGCAGCCCTAGCGGGACCGACTACGAGCAGTACTTC
>TRBV9|NA|TRBJ2-7|NA
CASSQVYVKEYEQYF
TGTGCCAGCAGCCAAGTCTACGTAAAGGAGTACGAGCAGTACTTC
>TRBV11-2|NA|TRBJ1-3|once
CASSRLSGGNTIYF
TGTGCCAGCAGCCGACTATCAGGAGGAAACACCATATATTTT
>TRBV7-8|NA|TRBJ2-6|many
CASNIGGTGANVLTF
TGTGCCAGCAACATCGGGGGAACTGGGGCCAACGTCCTGACTTTC
>TRBV24-1|TRBD2|TRBJ2-5|NA
CATSDLAGDVKTQYF
TGTGCCACCAGTGATCTAGCGGGAGATGTAAAGACCCAGTACTTC
>TRBV5-4|TRBD1|TRBJ2-5|NA
CGSRAGTGYGETQYF
TGTGGCAGCAGGGCCGGGACAGGGTATGGGGAGACCCAGTACTTC
>TRBV25-1|NA|TRBJ1-2|few
CASSASRVQAGVGYTF
TGTGCCAGCAGTGCCTCTCGGGTGCAGGCTGGGGTTGGCTACACCTTC
>TRBV29-1|TRBD2|TRBJ2-5|NA
CSVGLAVGETQYF
TGCAGCGTGGGACTAGCGGTGGGAGAGACCCAGTACTTC
>TRBV7-3|NA|TRBJ1-1|NA
CASSVDRLTEAFF
TGTGCCAGCAGCGTTGATCGTCTCACTGAAGCTTTCTTT
>TRBV20-1|NA|TRBJ1-5|once
CSATGGATQPQHF
TGCAGTGCTACCGGGGGCGCGACTCAGCCCCAGCATTTT
>TRBV7-2|TRBD1|TRBJ1-6|NA
CASSPWTGHNSPLHF
TGTGCCAGCAGCCCCTGGACAGGCCATAATTCACCCCTCCACTTT
>TRBV9|NA|TRBJ1-2|few
CASSVEMGANYGYTF
TGTGCCAGCAGCGTAGAAATGGGGGCTAACTATGGCTACACCTTC
>TRBV5-1|TRBD2|TRBJ2-7|few
CASSYLAGVGYEQYF
TGCGCCAGCAGCTACCTAGCGGGAGTAGGCTACGAGCAGTACTTC
>TRBV29-1|NA|TRBJ1-5|NA
CSVVTAAKTQHF
TGCAGCGTTGTTACAGCGGCGAAGACCCAGCATTTT
>TRBV15|NA|TRBJ1-2|NA
CATSSLQGQNYGYTF
TGTGCCACCAGCAGCCTACAAGGGCAGAACTATGGCTACACCTTC
>TRBV25-1|NA|TRBJ1-6|few
CASSFLGSNSPLHF
TGTGCCAGCAGTTTCCTGGGTTCTAATTCACCCCTCCACTTT
>TRBV2|TRBD1|TRBJ2-7|NA
CASTPTRDRIYEQYF
TGTGCCAGCACCCCCACCAGGGACAGGATTTACGAGCAGTACTTC
>TRBV7-8|NA|TRBJ2-2|many
CASSLGGGGELFF
TGTGCCAGCAGCTTAGGGGGAGGCGGGGAGCTGTTTTTT
>TRBV20-1|TRBD1|TRBJ1-2|many
CSAANYRGASRNGYTF
TGCAGTGCGGCGAATTACAGGGGGGCTAGTCGGAATGGCTACACCTTC
>TRBV20-1|NA|TRBJ1-5|NA
CSARGSQVYNQPQHF
TGCAGTGCTAGAGGTAGCCAGGTGTACAATCAGCCCCAGCATTTT
>TRBV19|NA|TRBJ1-5|NA
CASSMGSGAQPQHF
TGTGCCAGTAGTATGGGGTCAGGGGCTCAGCCCCAGCATTTT
>TRBV6-5|NA|TRBJ1-1|NA
CASTLLGNTEAFF
TGTGCCAGCACTTTGCTAGGGAACACTGAAGCTTTCTTT
>TRBV11-2|NA|TRBJ1-1|NA
CASPLATPNTEAFF
TGTGCCAGCCCGCTAGCCACCCCGAACACTGAAGCTTTCTTT
>TRBV19|NA|TRBJ1-2|few
CASTVDGSFYGYTF
TGTGCCAGTACCGTGGACGGAAGCTTCTATGGCTACACCTTC
>TRBV13|NA|TRBJ1-1|many
CASSLRDGTEAFF
TGTGCCAGCAGCTTACGTGACGGCACTGAAGCTTTCTTT
>TRBV12-3/TRBV12-4|TRBD1|TRBJ1-1|few
CASSLGGQANTEAFF
TGTGCCAGCAGTTTAGGGGGACAGGCCAACACTGAAGCTTTCTTT
>TRBV9|NA|TRBJ1-1|few
CASSVDAGGNTEAFF
TGTGCCAGCAGCGTAGACGCGGGTGGGAACACTGAAGCTTTCTTT